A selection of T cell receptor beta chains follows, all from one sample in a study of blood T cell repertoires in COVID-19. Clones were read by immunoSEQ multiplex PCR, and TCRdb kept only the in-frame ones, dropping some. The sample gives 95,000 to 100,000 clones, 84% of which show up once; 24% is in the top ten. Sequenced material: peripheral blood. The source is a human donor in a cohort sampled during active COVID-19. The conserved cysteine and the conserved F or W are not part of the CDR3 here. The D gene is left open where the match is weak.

ASSPGLAGMSTDTQY | TRBD2 | TRBJ2-3 | TRBV5-1
ASSSLAIYNEQF | TRBD2 | TRBJ2-1 | TRBV5-1
ASSRFSGLAEAF | NA | TRBJ1-1 | TRBV27
ASSPQGVTEAF | NA | TRBJ1-1 | TRBV28
ANQRGERNEQF | TRBD2 | TRBJ2-1 | TRBV10-3
ASSRPGTKDNEQF | NA | TRBJ2-1 | TRBV4-1
AIRGLAGEGEYNEQF | TRBD2 | TRBJ2-1 | TRBV10-3
ASSYFGLAESRSYEQY | TRBD2 | TRBJ2-7 | TRBV6-2/TRBV6-3
AISEFGGEYEQY | NA | TRBJ2-7 | TRBV10-3
ASSSIPSADTQY | NA | TRBJ2-3 | TRBV9
ASSPASGSYEQY | TRBD2 | TRBJ2-7 | TRBV18
ASSPASVSYNEQF | NA | TRBJ2-1 | TRBV5-1
ASSLIGDTEAF | NA | TRBJ1-1 | TRBV7-9
ASSTRQGFMNTEAF | TRBD1 | TRBJ1-1 | TRBV11-2
ASSFSQRGSYNEQF | TRBD2 | TRBJ2-1 | TRBV13
ASSPGRADAGELF | TRBD2 | TRBJ2-2 | TRBV18
ASSATGGGSNQPQH | TRBD1 | TRBJ1-5 | TRBV19
ASSPLIEETQY | NA | TRBJ2-5 | TRBV18
ASSLVAGDYPTDTQY | TRBD2 | TRBJ2-3 | TRBV11-3
ASSRKGAGGTYNEQF | TRBD2 | TRBJ2-1 | TRBV3-1/TRBV3-2
ASSKGRTGVIPGELF | NA | TRBJ2-2 | TRBV21-1
ASSTTDLYGYT | NA | TRBJ1-2 | TRBV19
ASSPPGTGINEKLF | TRBD1 | TRBJ1-4 | TRBV7-9